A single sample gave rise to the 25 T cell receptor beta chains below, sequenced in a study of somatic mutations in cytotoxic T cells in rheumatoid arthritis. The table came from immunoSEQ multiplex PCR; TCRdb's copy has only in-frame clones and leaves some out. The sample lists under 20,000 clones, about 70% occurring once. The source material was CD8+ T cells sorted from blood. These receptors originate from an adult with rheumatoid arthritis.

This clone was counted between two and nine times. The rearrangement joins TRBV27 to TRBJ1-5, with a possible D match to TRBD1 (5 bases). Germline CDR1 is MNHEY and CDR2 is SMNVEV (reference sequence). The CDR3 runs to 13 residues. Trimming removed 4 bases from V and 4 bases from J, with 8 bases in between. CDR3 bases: TGTGCCAGCAGTTGGACACCAAATCAGCCCCAGCATTTT. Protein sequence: CASSWTPNQPQHF.

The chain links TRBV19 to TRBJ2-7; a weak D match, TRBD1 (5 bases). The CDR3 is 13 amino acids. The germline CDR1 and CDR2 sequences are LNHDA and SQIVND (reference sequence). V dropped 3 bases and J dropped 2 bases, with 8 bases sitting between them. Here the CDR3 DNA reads TGTGCCAGTAGTATTGCAGGGACCTACGAGCAGTACTTC. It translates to CASSIAGTYEQYF.

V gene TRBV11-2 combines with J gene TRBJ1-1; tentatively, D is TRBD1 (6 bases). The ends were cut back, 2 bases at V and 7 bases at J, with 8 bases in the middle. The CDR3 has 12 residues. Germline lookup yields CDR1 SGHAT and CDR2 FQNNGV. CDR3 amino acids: CASSLIQGEAFF. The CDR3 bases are TGTGCCAGCAGCTTAATACAGGGTGAAGCTTTCTTT.

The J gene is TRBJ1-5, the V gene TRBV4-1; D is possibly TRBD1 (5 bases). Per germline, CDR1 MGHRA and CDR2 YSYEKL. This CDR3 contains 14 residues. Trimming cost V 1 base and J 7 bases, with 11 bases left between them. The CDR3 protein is CASSQGWGDQPQHF. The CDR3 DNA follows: TGCGCCAGCAGCCAAGGCTGGGGGGACCAGCCCCAGCATTTT.

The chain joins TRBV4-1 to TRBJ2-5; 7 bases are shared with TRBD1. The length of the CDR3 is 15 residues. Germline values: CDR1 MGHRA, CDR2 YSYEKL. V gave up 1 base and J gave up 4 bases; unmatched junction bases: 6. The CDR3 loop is CASSQGKTGRETQYF. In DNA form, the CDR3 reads TGCGCCAGCAGCCAAGGAAAGACAGGGAGAGAGACCCAGTACTTC.

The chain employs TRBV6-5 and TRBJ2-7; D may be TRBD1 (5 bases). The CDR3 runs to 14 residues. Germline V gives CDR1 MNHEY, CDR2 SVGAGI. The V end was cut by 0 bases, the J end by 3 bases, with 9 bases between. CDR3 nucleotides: TGTGCCAGCAGTTACTCTGACAGCGTCTACGAGCAGTACTTC. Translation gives CASSYSDSVYEQYF.

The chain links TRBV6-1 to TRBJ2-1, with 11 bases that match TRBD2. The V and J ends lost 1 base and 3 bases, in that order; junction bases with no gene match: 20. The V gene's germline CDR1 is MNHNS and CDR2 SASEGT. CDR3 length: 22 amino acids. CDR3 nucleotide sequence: TGTGCCAGCAGTGAAGAAAGCGGGCTTGTTGTGTCTAGCGGGGGGCACTACAATGAGCAGTTCTTC. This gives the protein CASSEESGLVVSSGGHYNEQFF.

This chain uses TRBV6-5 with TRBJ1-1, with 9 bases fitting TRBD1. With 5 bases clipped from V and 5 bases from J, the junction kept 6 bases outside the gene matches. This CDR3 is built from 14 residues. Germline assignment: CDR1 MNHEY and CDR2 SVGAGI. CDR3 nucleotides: TGTGCCAGCAGTACAGGGGGCCTGGGGACTGAAGCTTTCTTT. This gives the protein CASSTGGLGTEAFF.

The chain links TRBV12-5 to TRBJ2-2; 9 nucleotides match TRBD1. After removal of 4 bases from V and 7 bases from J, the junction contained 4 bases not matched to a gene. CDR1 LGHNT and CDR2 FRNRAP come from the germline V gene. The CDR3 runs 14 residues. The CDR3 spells CASGWDREGGELFF. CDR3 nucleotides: TGTGCTAGTGGTTGGGACAGGGAAGGCGGGGAGCTGTTTTTT.

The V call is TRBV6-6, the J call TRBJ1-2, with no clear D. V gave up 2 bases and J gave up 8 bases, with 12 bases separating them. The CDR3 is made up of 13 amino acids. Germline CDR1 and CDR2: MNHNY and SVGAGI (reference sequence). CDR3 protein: CASSYNGLAGYTF. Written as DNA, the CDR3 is TGTGCCAGCAGTTACAACGGGTTAGCGGGCTACACCTTC.

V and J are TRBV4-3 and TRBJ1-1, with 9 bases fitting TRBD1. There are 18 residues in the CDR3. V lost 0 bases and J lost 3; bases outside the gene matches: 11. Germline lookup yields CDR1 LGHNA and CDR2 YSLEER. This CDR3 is CASSQDTTGGSWDTEAFF. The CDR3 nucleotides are TGCGCCAGCAGCCAAGATACGACAGGGGGAAGTTGGGACACTGAAGCTTTCTTT.

Written as DNA, the CDR3 is TGCAGCGGACGAGGAGGGCCGGGCCACGAGCAGTACTTC. This translates into CSGRGGPGHEQYF. The chain is built from TRBV29-1 and TRBJ2-7, with a weak D call TRBD2 (6 bases). Trimming shortened V by 7 bases and J by 5 bases, and 18 bases separated the two germline ends. Germline V gives CDR1 SQVTM, CDR2 ANQGSEA. The CDR3 length is 13 residues.

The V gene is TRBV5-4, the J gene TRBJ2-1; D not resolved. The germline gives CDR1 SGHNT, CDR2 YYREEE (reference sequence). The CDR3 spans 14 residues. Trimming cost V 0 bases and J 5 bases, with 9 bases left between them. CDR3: CASSLGLHDNEQFF. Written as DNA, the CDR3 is TGTGCCAGCAGCTTGGGACTTCATGACAATGAGCAGTTCTTC.

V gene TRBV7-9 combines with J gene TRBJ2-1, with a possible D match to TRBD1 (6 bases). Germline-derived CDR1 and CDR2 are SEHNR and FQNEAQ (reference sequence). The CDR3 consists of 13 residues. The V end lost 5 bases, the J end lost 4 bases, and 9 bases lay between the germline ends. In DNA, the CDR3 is TGTGCCAGCAGCCGACAGGAATACAATGAGCAGTTCTTC. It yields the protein CASSRQEYNEQFF.

The CDR3 sequence: CASSHPSGGDIYGYTF. CDR3 nucleotide sequence: TGCGCCAGCAGCCATCCGTCAGGGGGCGATATCTATGGCTACACCTTC. The chain is built from TRBV4-3 and TRBJ1-2; 8 bases are shared with TRBD1. CDR3 size: 16 residues. Germline lookup yields CDR1 LGHNA and CDR2 YSLEER. V lost 3 bases to trimming and J lost 4 bases; unmatched junction nucleotides: 10.

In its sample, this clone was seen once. As DNA, the CDR3 is TGTGCCAGCAGCTTGCAGTTCAGCTCTGGAAACACCATATATTTT. The encoded protein is CASSLQFSSGNTIYF. This chain connects TRBV7-8 to TRBJ1-3; D is undetermined. The CDR3 sequence is 15 residues long. Deletions cut 3 bases from V and 0 bases from J, with 9 bases between. Germline CDR1 is SGHVS and CDR2 is FQNEAQ. Combining the CDR3 with reference TRBV7-8 and TRBJ1-3 gives the whole variable domain GAGVSQSPRYKVAKRGQDVALRCDPISGHVSLFWYQQALGQGPEFLTYFQNEAQLDKSGLPSDRFFAERPEGSVSTLKIQRTQQEDSAVYLCASSLQFSSGNTIYFGEGSWLTVV.

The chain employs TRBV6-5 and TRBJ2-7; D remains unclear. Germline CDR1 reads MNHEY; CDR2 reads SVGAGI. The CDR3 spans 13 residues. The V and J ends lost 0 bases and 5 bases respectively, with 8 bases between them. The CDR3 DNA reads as TGTGCCAGCAGTTACTCGATTTGGAACGAGCAGTACTTC. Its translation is CASSYSIWNEQYF.

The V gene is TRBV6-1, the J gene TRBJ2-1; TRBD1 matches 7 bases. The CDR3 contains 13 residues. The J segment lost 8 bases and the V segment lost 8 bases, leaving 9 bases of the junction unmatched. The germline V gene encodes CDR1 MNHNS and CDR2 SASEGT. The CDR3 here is CASGQALDDEQFF. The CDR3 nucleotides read TGTGCCAGCGGACAGGCCTTGGACGATGAGCAGTTCTTC.

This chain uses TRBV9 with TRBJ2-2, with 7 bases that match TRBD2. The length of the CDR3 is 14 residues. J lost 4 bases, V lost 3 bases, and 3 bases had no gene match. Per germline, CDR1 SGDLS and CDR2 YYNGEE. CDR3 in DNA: TGTGCCAGCAGCGAGCCGGGGGGCACCGGGGAGCTGTTTTTT. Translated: CASSEPGGTGELFF.

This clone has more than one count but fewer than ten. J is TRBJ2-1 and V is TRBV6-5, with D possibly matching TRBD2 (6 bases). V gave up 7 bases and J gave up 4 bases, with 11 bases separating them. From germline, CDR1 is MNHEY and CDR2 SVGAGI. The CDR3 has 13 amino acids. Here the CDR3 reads CASKTSLYNEQFF. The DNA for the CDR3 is TGTGCCAGCAAAACTAGCCTTTACAATGAGCAGTTCTTC.

The CDR3 nucleotides are TGTGCCAGCAGCTTGGTGTCAGGAGGTTCCTACGAGCAGTACTTC. Translation: CASSLVSGGSYEQYF. The chain couples TRBV5-4 to TRBJ2-5; D may be TRBD2 (5 bases). Judging by the DNA end, TRBJ2-7 fits better; the J call may be wrong. The CDR3 length is 15 residues. Germline V gene data show CDR1 as SGHNT and CDR2 as YYREEE (reference sequence).

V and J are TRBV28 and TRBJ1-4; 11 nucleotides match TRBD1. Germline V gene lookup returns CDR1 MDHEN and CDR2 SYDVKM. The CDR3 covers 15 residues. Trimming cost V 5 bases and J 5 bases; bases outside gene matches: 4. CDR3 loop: CASSPGTGGNEKLFF. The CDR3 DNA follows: TGTGCCAGCAGTCCCGGGACAGGGGGGAATGAAAAACTGTTTTTT.

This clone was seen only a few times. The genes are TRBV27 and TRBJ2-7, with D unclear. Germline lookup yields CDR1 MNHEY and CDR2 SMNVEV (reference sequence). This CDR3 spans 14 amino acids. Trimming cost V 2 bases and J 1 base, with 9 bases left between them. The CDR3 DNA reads TGTGCCAGCAGTTTAATTAGGGATTCCTACGAGCAGTACTTC. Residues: CASSLIRDSYEQYF.

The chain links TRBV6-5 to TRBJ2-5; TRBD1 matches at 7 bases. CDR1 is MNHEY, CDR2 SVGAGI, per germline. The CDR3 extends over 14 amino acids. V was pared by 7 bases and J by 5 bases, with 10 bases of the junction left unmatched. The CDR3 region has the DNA TGTGCCAGCAAACAGGGGATGTACGAGGAGACCCAGTACTTC. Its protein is CASKQGMYEETQYF.

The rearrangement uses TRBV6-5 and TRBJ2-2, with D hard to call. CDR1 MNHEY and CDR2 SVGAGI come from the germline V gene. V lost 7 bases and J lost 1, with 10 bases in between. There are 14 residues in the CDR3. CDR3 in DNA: TGTGCCAGCACCGACACAGAGAACACCGGGGAGCTGTTTTTT. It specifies CASTDTENTGELFF.